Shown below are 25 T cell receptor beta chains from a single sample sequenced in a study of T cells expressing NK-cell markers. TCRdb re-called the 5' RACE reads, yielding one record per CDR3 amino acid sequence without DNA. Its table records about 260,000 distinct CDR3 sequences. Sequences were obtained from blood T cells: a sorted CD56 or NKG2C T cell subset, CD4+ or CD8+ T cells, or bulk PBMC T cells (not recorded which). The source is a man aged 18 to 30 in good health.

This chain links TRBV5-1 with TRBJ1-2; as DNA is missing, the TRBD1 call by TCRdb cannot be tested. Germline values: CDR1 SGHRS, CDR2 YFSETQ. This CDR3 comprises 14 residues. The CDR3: CASDRSGQAFGYTF.

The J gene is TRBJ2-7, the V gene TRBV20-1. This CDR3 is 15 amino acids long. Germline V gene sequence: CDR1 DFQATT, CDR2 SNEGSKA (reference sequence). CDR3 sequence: CSARAWRISSYEQYF.

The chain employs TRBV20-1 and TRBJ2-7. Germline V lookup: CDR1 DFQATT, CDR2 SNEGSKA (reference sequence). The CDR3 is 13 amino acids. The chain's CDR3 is CSARADFSYEQYF.

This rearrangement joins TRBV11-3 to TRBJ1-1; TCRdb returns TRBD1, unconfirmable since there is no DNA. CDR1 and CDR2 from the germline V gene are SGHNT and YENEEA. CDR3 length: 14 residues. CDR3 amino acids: CASSFRTVGTEAFF.

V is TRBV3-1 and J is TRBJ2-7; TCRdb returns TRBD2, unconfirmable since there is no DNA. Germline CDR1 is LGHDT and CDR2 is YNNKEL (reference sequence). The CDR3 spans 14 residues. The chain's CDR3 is CATAYGGTLGEQYF.

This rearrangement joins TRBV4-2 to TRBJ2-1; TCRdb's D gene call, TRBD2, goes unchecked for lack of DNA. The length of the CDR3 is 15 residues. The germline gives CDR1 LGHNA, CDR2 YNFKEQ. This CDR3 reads CASGDSGTNYNEQFF.

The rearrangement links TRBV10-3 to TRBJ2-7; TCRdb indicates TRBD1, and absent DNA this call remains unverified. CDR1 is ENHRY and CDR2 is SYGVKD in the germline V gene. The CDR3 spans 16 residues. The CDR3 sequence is CAIRVSGGSSSYEQYF.

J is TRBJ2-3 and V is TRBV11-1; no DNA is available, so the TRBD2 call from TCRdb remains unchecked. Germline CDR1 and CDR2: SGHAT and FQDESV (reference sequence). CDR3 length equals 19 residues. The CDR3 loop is CASSSRSPSGRLGTDTQYF.

This chain's CDR3 is CSASKGSTGELFF. V is TRBV20-1 and J is TRBJ2-2; TCRdb lists TRBD1, though no DNA is available to test this call. Germline V gene sequence: CDR1 DFQATT, CDR2 SNEGSKA (reference sequence). CDR3 length equals 13 residues.

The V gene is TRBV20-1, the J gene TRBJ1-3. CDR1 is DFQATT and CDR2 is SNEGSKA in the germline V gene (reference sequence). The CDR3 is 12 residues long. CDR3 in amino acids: CSASGPQNTIYF.

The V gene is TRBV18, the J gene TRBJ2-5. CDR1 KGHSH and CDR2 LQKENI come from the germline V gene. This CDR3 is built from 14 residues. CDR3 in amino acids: CASSPGGDQETQYF.

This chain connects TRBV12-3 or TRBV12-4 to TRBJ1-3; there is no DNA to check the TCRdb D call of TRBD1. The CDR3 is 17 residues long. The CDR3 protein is CASSLRSPGAQGNTIYF.

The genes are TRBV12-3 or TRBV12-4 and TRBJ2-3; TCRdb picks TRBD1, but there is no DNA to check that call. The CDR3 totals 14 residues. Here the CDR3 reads CASSLPPHTDTQYF.

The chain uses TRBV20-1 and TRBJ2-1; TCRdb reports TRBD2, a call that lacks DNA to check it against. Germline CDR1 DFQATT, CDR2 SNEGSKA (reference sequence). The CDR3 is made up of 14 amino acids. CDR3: CSARVGGLYNEQFF.

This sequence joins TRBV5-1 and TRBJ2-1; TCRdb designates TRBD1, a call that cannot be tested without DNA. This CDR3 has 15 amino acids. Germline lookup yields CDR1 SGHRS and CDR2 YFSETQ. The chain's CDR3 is CASGMTGGQINEQFF.

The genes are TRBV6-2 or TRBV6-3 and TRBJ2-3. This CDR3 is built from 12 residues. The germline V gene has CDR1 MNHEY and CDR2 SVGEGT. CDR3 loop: CASSYAPDTQYF.

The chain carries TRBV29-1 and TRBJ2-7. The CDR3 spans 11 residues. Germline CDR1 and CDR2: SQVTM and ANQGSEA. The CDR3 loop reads CSVTGLDEQYF.

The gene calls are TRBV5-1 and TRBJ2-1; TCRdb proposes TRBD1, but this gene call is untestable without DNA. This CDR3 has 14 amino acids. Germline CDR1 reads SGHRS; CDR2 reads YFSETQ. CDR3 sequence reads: CASSSRDSNNEQFF.

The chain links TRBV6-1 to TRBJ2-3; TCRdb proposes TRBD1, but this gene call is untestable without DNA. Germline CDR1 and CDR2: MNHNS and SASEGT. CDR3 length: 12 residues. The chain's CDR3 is CATQRGLDTQYF.

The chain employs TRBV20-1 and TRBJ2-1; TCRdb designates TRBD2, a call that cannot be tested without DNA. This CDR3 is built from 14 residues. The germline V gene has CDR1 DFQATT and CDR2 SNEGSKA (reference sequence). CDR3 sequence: CSARRTPSYNEQFF.

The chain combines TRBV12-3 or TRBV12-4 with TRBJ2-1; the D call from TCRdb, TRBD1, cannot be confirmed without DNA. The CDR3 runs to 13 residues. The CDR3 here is CASRAGSRNEQFF.

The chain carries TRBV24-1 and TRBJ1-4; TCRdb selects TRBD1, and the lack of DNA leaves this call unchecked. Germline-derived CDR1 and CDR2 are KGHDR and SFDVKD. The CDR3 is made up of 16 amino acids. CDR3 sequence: CATSDWPGQGNEKLFF.

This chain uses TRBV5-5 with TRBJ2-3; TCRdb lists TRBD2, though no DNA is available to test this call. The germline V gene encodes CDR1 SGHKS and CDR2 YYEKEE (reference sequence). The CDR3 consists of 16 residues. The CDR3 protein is CASSLLVAALRDTQYF. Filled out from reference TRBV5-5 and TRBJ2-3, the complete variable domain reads DAGVTQSPTHLIKTRGQQVTLRCSPISGHKSVSWYQQVLGQGPQFIFQYYEKEERGRGNFPDRFSARQFPNYSSELNVNALLLGDSALYLCASSLLVAALRDTQYFGPGTRLTVL.

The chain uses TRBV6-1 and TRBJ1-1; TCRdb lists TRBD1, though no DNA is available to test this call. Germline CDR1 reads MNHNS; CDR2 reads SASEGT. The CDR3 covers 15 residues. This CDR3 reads CASKTGGTGGTEAFF.

The CDR3 reads CASSEAGTPLNTEAFF. This chain uses TRBV12-3 or TRBV12-4 with TRBJ1-1; TCRdb calls TRBD1, which cannot be checked without DNA. This CDR3 is 16 amino acids long.